The 32 T cell receptor beta chains reported below all come from one sample, sequenced in a study of T cell responses to AZD1222 COVID-19 vaccine. Repertoires were generated with immunoSEQ multiplex PCR, while TCRdb's copy carries only in-frame clones and drops some. The sample yields about 200,000 clones, about 92% seen once. The source material was peripheral blood, sampled 28 days after the second dose of the MenACWY control vaccine. These receptors came from an adult who received the MenACWY meningococcal vaccine as a control.

CDR3 sequence (DNA): TGTGCCAGTAGTGATCGGGGACCTTTTTCTGGGGCCAACGTCCTGACTTTC. Its translation is CASSDRGPFSGANVLTF. The chain joins TRBV19 to TRBJ2-6; D might be TRBD1 or TRBD2, each matching 5 bases. The V end lost 5 bases, the J end lost 1 base, and 15 bases lay between the germline ends. The length of the CDR3 is 17 residues. Germline CDR1 reads LNHDA; CDR2 reads SQIVND (reference sequence). Using reference TRBV19 and TRBJ2-6 for the parts outside the CDR3, the full variable domain is DGGITQSPKYLFRKEGQNVTLSCEQNLNHDAMYWYRQDPGQGLRLIYYSQIVNDFQKGDIAEGYSVSREKKESFPLTVTSAQKNPTAFYLCASSDRGPFSGANVLTFGAGSRLTVL.

The chain uses TRBV5-1 and TRBJ1-1; D gene unclear. The CDR3 runs 13 residues. The germline CDR1 and CDR2 sequences are SGHRS and YFSETQ. V lost 2 bases, J lost 1 base, and 6 bases lay in between. CDR3 sequence: CASSFGGNTEAFF. The CDR3 nucleotides read TGCGCCAGCAGCTTCGGAGGGAACACTGAAGCTTTCTTT. Based on the CDR3 plus reference TRBV5-1 and TRBJ1-1, the full variable domain is KAGVTQTPRYLIKTRGQQVTLSCSPISGHRSVSWYQQTPGQGLQFLFEYFSETQRNKGNFPGRFSGRQFSNSRSEMNVSTLELGDSALYLCASSFGGNTEAFFGQGTRLTVV.

This clone was found once. The V call is TRBV2, the J call TRBJ2-1; maybe TRBD2 (6 bases). The CDR3 covers 15 residues. Germline assignment: CDR1 SNHLY and CDR2 FYNNEI. The germline V and J ends were trimmed by 3 bases and 2 bases, with 11 bases remaining between them. CDR3 nucleotide sequence: TGTGCCAGCAGTGAGAACGGGAGTCCCTACAATGAGCAGTTCTTC. It codes for CASSENGSPYNEQFF.

The gene calls are TRBV19 and TRBJ2-3, with D perhaps matching TRBD1 or TRBD2 (5 bases each). The germline CDR1 and CDR2 sequences are LNHDA and SQIVND (reference sequence). Trimming removed 3 bases at V and 3 bases at J, with 13 bases between. This CDR3 comprises 15 residues. The CDR3 DNA reads as TGTGCCAGTAGTATTGGGGACGGGCGGACAGATACGCAGTATTTT. Encoded protein: CASSIGDGRTDTQYF.

The chain joins TRBV29-1 to TRBJ2-1, with 9 bases that match TRBD1. Germline CDR1 SQVTM, CDR2 ANQGSEA. The V and J ends lost 4 bases and 7 bases, in that order; junction bases with no gene match: 17. This CDR3 has 17 amino acids. The CDR3 bases are TGCAGCGTTGTAGGGGACAGGGATCTTCCGAGGGGGAATGAGCAGTTCTTC. It translates to CSVVGDRDLPRGNEQFF.

The J gene is TRBJ1-5, the V gene TRBV28; TRBD1 is a possible D gene (6 bases). This CDR3 is 14 amino acids long. Germline CDR1 and CDR2: MDHEN and SYDVKM. V lost 1 base, J lost 6 bases, and 10 bases lay in between. The CDR3 protein is CASSLYTGTQPQHF. The CDR3 nucleotides are TGTGCCAGCAGTTTATATACAGGGACTCAGCCCCAGCATTTT.

CDR3: CASSGTLFAKNIQYF. The CDR3 DNA reads as TGTGCCAGCTCCGGGACACTTTTTGCCAAAAACATTCAGTACTTC. V is TRBV13 and J is TRBJ2-4; weak D call: TRBD1 (6 bases). Per germline, CDR1 PRHDT and CDR2 FYEKMQ (reference sequence). V was clipped by 8 bases and J by 1 base, with 15 bases between them. The CDR3 totals 15 residues.

The V call is TRBV27, the J call TRBJ1-5; 8 bases agree with TRBD1. Germline V lookup: CDR1 MNHEY, CDR2 SMNVEV (reference sequence). This CDR3 region has 14 residues. V lost 4 bases and J lost 5; bases outside the gene matches: 4. In DNA form, the CDR3 reads TGTGCCAGCAGTTCGGACAGGGCTTATCAGCCCCAGCATTTT. This codes for CASSSDRAYQPQHF.

The chain links TRBV27 to TRBJ2-7; 12 positions match TRBD2. With V trimmed by 0 bases and J by 4 bases, 1 base remained unmatched. This CDR3 has 15 residues. Germline CDR1 reads MNHEY; CDR2 reads SMNVEV (reference sequence). The CDR3: CASSLSTSGRYEQYF. The DNA for the CDR3 is TGTGCCAGCAGTTTATCTACTAGCGGGAGGTACGAGCAGTACTTC.

This chain links TRBV19 with TRBJ2-1; unclear D gene. The CDR3 has 14 amino acids. The V end was cut by 6 bases, the J end by 8 bases, with 17 bases between. The V gene's germline CDR1 is LNHDA and CDR2 SQIVND (reference sequence). Written as DNA, the CDR3 is TGTGCCAGTAGAGAAGGTCTAACTGCCGATGAGCAGTTCTTC. Amino acids: CASREGLTADEQFF.

The CDR3 bases are TGTGCCAGCAGCCAAGACGGGACATCTAGCCTCAATGAGCAGTTCTTC. Translated: CASSQDGTSSLNEQFF. The chain links TRBV3-1 (or the pseudogene TRBV3-2) to TRBJ2-1; possible D gene TRBD1, 6 bases. The CDR3 consists of 16 residues. The V and J ends lost 0 bases and 6 bases respectively, with 15 bases between them. Germline V gives CDR1 LGHDT, CDR2 YNNKEL (reference sequence).

This chain joins TRBV24-1 and TRBJ1-5; no clear D gene. V was clipped by 12 bases and J by 0 bases, with 17 bases between them. Germline CDR1 reads KGHDR; CDR2 reads SFDVKD. CDR3 length: 15 amino acids. Written as DNA, the CDR3 is TGTGCCCCGGGCCAATTGCGGTATAGCAATCAGCCCCAGCATTTT. Its translation: CAPGQLRYSNQPQHF.

The genes are TRBV12-3 or TRBV12-4 and TRBJ1-1; D is unclear. This CDR3 region has 13 residues. V was pared by 2 bases and J by 1 base, with 5 bases between. CDR3 sequence: CASSLKKNTEAFF. The CDR3 DNA reads as TGTGCCAGCAGTTTAAAGAAGAACACTGAAGCTTTCTTT.

V usage is TRBV29-1 and J usage is TRBJ1-2; D gene unclear. The CDR3 spans 12 residues. Looked up from germline, CDR1 is SQVTM and CDR2 is ANQGSEA. V lost 6 bases, J lost 8 bases, and 16 bases lay in between. The CDR3 DNA reads as TGCAGCGTCCCGAACCCCTCTGGAGGCTACACCTTC. Translation: CSVPNPSGGYTF.

This chain uses TRBV6-5 with TRBJ1-5; no reliable D call. V was clipped by 3 bases and J by 8 bases, with 14 bases between them. The CDR3 extends over 14 amino acids. The germline CDR1 and CDR2 sequences are MNHEY and SVGAGI. The CDR3 region is CASSYEARSEPQHF. CDR3 in DNA: TGTGCCAGCAGTTATGAGGCAAGATCGGAGCCCCAGCATTTT.

The CDR3 spells CASSPLQDTEAFF. In DNA form, the CDR3 reads TGTGCCAGCTCACCATTACAAGACACTGAAGCTTTCTTT. The V and J genes are TRBV18 and TRBJ1-1; D is ambiguous. Germline CDR1 reads KGHSH; CDR2 reads LQKENI. CDR3 length: 13 residues. The V and J ends lost 2 bases and 3 bases respectively, with 7 bases between them.

Note on this clone: Germline and junction disagree at one end, which may indicate a read error. The rearrangement joins TRBV19 to TRBJ2-1; possible D gene TRBD1, 6 bases. The CDR3 contains 15 residues. CDR1 LNHDA and CDR2 SQIVND come from the germline V gene (reference sequence). For the CDR3, the DNA is TGTGCCAGTAGTACCCCCGAACCAAGGGACAATGGGCAGTTCTTC. Translation: CASSTPEPRDNGQFF.

This clone was seen a handful of times. The chain recombines TRBV6-5 with TRBJ1-2, with D possibly TRBD1 on 6 matching bases. The V end was cut by 8 bases, the J end by 4 bases, with 17 bases between. This CDR3 spans 14 amino acids. CDR1 and CDR2 (germline): MNHEY, SVGAGI. The CDR3 sequence is CASGEGGSAYGYTF. The CDR3 region has the DNA TGTGCCAGCGGGGAGGGGGGCTCGGCCTATGGCTACACCTTC.

This CDR3 is CASSQVPDGYEQYF. CDR3 in DNA: TGTGCCAGCAGCCAAGTTCCGGACGGCTACGAGCAGTACTTC. The V and J genes are TRBV3-1 (or the pseudogene TRBV3-2) and TRBJ2-7; D is ambiguous. The CDR3 has 14 residues. Trimming pared 1 base from V and 3 bases from J, leaving 10 bases between. Germline V lookup: CDR1 LGHDT, CDR2 YNNKEL (reference sequence).

J is TRBJ1-6 and V is TRBV6-5; D gene ambiguous. Germline V gene sequence: CDR1 MNHEY, CDR2 SVGAGI. Deletions cut 5 bases from V and 11 bases from J, with 19 bases between. This CDR3 spans 15 amino acids. Here the CDR3 reads CASSIRPSLIPPLHF. The CDR3, as DNA: TGTGCCAGCAGTATTCGTCCGTCTCTCATCCCACCCCTCCACTTT.

This sequence joins TRBV1 and TRBJ1-4. TRBV1 is noted as a pseudogene. The CDR3 sequence is 17 residues long. Written as DNA, the CDR3 is TGCACCAGCAGCCAAGAGTTATTAAGGGTTTTCAATGAAAAACTGTTTTTT. This encodes CTSSQELLRVFNEKLFF.

The genes are TRBV14 and TRBJ1-2; no clear D gene. Germline CDR1 reads SGHDN; CDR2 reads FVKESK. Trimming cost V 1 base and J 5 bases, with 14 bases left between them. This CDR3 region has 15 residues. CDR3 nucleotide sequence: TGTGCCAGCAGCCAAGCGTTACCGGGGTCATATGGCTACACCTTC. Translated, it gives CASSQALPGSYGYTF.

The chain recombines TRBV18 with TRBJ2-2; TRBD1 matches at 8 bases. In germline, CDR1 is KGHSH, CDR2 LQKENI. This CDR3 has 18 amino acids. V lost 3 bases to trimming and J lost 0 bases; unmatched junction nucleotides: 9. This CDR3 is CASSPRRTGNTNTGELFF. For the CDR3, the DNA is TGTGCCAGCTCACCCCGCAGGACAGGGAATACGAACACCGGGGAGCTGTTTTTT.

The CDR3 loop is CASRKTVNGYTF. In nucleotides, the CDR3 is TGTGCCAGCCGAAAGACAGTAAATGGCTACACCTTC. This chain connects TRBV6-5 to TRBJ1-2, with D maybe TRBD1 (5 bases). Trimming stripped 8 bases from V and 6 bases from J, with 13 bases between. Germline V gene lookup returns CDR1 MNHEY and CDR2 SVGAGI. The CDR3 contains 12 residues.

CDR3 sequence (DNA): TGTGCCTGGAGTGTCCCGAGTGGGCGGATCCCGACCCAGTACTTC. The encoded protein is CAWSVPSGRIPTQYF. The chain recombines TRBV30 with TRBJ2-5; no firm D call. There are 15 residues in the CDR3. Germline V gene lookup returns CDR1 GTSNPN and CDR2 SVGIG (reference sequence). V was pared by 0 bases and J by 7 bases, with 18 bases between.

The rearrangement uses TRBV6-1 and TRBJ1-2; maybe TRBD1 (5 bases). This CDR3 is 17 amino acids long. CDR1 is MNHNS, CDR2 SASEGT, per germline. Deletions cut 4 bases from V and 7 bases from J, with 25 bases between. The DNA of the CDR3 is TGTGCCAGCAGTGGAGCCTCAGGGCCAGCTTTAACTGGTGGCTACACCTTC. Protein sequence: CASSGASGPALTGGYTF.

V is TRBV21-1 and J is TRBJ2-5; the D call in the table, TRBD1, was not verified against the DNA. TRBV21-1 is labeled a pseudogene. The CDR3 is 14 residues long. CDR3 coding DNA: TGTGCCAGCAGCAAAGCTGCGACAGGGCAGACCCAGTACTTC. It specifies CASSKAATGQTQYF.

The V call is TRBV5-1, the J call TRBJ2-7; TRBD2 might be the D (6 bases). The length of the CDR3 is 13 residues. Germline values: CDR1 SGHRS, CDR2 YFSETQ. The V gene lost 4 bases and the J gene lost 5 bases, with 13 bases spanning the gap. For the CDR3, the DNA is TGCGCCAGCAGCCACACCCAGCGGGACGAGCAGTACTTC. Protein: CASSHTQRDEQYF.

The chain recombines TRBV12-5 with TRBJ2-7; 8 positions match TRBD2. CDR3 length: 17 amino acids. The V and J ends lost 0 bases and 2 bases, in that order; junction bases with no gene match: 9. CDR1 and CDR2 (germline): LGHNT, FRNRAP. CDR3 loop: CASGLVGSGSIPYEQYF. The CDR3 nucleotides are TGTGCTAGTGGTTTGGTCGGAAGCGGGAGCATCCCCTACGAGCAGTACTTC.

The gene calls are TRBV7-2 and TRBJ1-2; D gene uncertain. Germline CDR1 and CDR2: SGHTA and FQGNSA. Trimming left V 1 base short and J 1 base short, with 10 bases between. CDR3 length equals 15 residues. The CDR3 is CASSLDRNDNYGYTF. The CDR3 DNA sequence: TGTGCCAGCAGCTTAGACCGGAACGATAACTATGGCTACACCTTC.

The V gene is TRBV7-8, the J gene TRBJ2-1; D unclear. Per the germline V gene, CDR1 is SGHVS and CDR2 is FQNEAQ. The CDR3 contains 15 residues. The V gene lost 1 base and the J gene lost 1 base, with 8 bases spanning the gap. The CDR3 nucleotides are TGTGCCAGCAGCTTAGGGGCCGGGTCCTACAATGAGCAGTTCTTC. Its translation: CASSLGAGSYNEQFF.

V usage is TRBV5-6 and J usage is TRBJ1-1; maybe TRBD1 (5 bases). This CDR3 has 16 amino acids. V was shortened by 1 base and J by 2 bases, with 15 bases between the two germline ends. CDR1 is SGHDT, CDR2 YYEEEE, per germline. The CDR3 DNA reads TGTGCCAGCAGCTTGAGCTCCGGGACGGCAAACACTGAAGCTTTCTTT. Protein product: CASSLSSGTANTEAFF.